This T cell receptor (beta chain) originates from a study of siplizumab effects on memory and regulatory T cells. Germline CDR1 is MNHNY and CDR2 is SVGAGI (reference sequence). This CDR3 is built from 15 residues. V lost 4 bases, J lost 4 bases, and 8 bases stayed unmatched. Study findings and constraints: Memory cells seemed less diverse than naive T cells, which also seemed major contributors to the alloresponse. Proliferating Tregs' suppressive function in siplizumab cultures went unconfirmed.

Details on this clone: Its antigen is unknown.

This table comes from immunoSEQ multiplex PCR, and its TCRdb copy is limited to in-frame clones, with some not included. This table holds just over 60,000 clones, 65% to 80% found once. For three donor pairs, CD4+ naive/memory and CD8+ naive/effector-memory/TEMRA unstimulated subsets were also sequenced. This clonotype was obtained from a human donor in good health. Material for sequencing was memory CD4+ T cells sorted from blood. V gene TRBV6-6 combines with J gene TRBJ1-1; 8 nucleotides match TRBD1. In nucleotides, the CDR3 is TGTGCCAGCAGTTCCATAACAGGGGGTAGCACTGAAGCTTTCTTT. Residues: CASSSITGGSTEAFF.